These 10 T cell receptor beta chains were all obtained from the same sample, sequenced in a study of cytomegalovirus exposure and HLA in healthy donors. PCR amplification relied on 60 Vbeta primers (plus 13 Jbeta primers). This table comes from immunoSEQ multiplex PCR, and its TCRdb copy is limited to in-frame clones, with some not included. The repertoire holds more than 150,000 clones, around 75% seen once, with less than 7% in the top ten. Specimen: PBMCs. The receptors originated from a man aged 35 to 55 in good health and CMV-seropositive.

J is TRBJ1-5 and V is TRBV5-1; 9 nucleotides match TRBD1. V shed 0 bases and J 6 bases; nucleotides not matched to a gene: 4. The CDR3 is made up of 15 amino acids. CDR1 is SGHRS, CDR2 YFSETQ, per germline. In nucleotides, the CDR3 is TGCGCCAGCAGCTTGGGAGACAGGGGGGGTCAGCCCCAGCATTTT. Protein: CASSLGDRGGQPQHF.

The chain carries TRBV7-3 and TRBJ2-3; D is ambiguous. Germline V CDR1 and CDR2: SGHTA, FQGTGA. Trimming shortened V by 0 bases and J by 6 bases, and 13 bases separated the two germline ends. The CDR3 runs to 15 residues. DNA for the CDR3: TGTGCCAGCAGCTTAACGTCCGGGTACTCGGATACGCAGTATTTT. It codes for CASSLTSGYSDTQYF.

This clone showed up just a few times. The chain uses TRBV6-5 and TRBJ2-1, with 9 positions matching TRBD1. V dropped 8 bases and J dropped 6; count of bases not matched to a gene: 8. Germline CDR1 MNHEY, CDR2 SVGAGI. There are 14 residues in the CDR3. The CDR3 protein is CASSIGTGSNEQFF. The CDR3 DNA reads TGTGCCAGCTCGATAGGGACAGGGAGCAATGAGCAGTTCTTC.

DNA of the CDR3: TGTGCCAGTCGTTCAGGGTCAGCTAACTATGGCTACACCTTC. It codes for CASRSGSANYGYTF. This chain uses TRBV6-5 with TRBJ1-2, with a weak D call TRBD1 (5 bases). The CDR3 sequence is 14 residues long. V shed 9 bases and J shed 0 bases, with 14 bases lying between them. In germline, CDR1 is MNHEY, CDR2 SVGAGI.

This clone was detected once. This CDR3 is also generated by other DNA sequences in the sample. This chain connects TRBV7-9 to TRBJ1-1; D may be TRBD1 (6 bases). Deletions cut 5 bases from V and 0 bases from J, with 13 bases between. The CDR3 sequence is 15 residues long. The V gene's germline CDR1 is SEHNR and CDR2 FQNEAQ (reference sequence). The CDR3 loop reads CASSPQGGVNTEAFF. CDR3 sequence (DNA): TGTGCCAGCAGCCCACAAGGGGGAGTGAACACTGAAGCTTTCTTT.

This clone was detected only once. The chain links TRBV6-6 to TRBJ2-6; D might be TRBD2 (6 bases). Germline CDR1 is MNHNY and CDR2 is SVGAGI (reference sequence). Trimming pared 5 bases from V and 1 base from J, leaving 9 bases between. The CDR3 runs to 15 residues. The DNA of the CDR3 is TGTGCCAGCAGTACCGGAGGGTCTGGGGCCAACGTCCTGACTTTC. This sequence encodes CASSTGGSGANVLTF.

This clone was detected only once. The chain couples TRBV7-3 to TRBJ2-2; 7 bases line up with TRBD2. This CDR3 is built from 17 residues. Germline V CDR1 and CDR2: SGHTA, FQGTGA. V dropped 8 bases and J dropped 7; count of bases not matched to a gene: 19. CDR3 nucleotides: TGTGCCAGCTGCTGCTTTGTGGGAGGGGCGGGAAGCGGGGAGCTGTTTTTT. It yields the protein CASCCFVGGAGSGELFF. Together with reference TRBV7-3 and TRBJ2-2, the CDR3 gives the full variable domain: GAGVSQTPSNKVTEKGKYVELRCDPISGHTALYWYRQSLGQGPEFLIYFQGTGAADDSGLPNDRFFAVRPEGSVSTLKIQRTERGDSAVYLCASCCFVGGAGSGELFFGEGSRLTVL.

The chain has TRBV7-9 and TRBJ2-5, with TRBD1 identical over 12 bases. CDR1 and CDR2 from the germline V gene are SEHNR and FQNEAQ (reference sequence). The V segment lost 3 bases and the J segment 11 bases; nucleotides outside the gene matches: 13. The CDR3 length is 16 residues. The CDR3 protein is CASSFKPGQGARLQYF. The CDR3 coding sequence is TGTGCCAGCAGCTTTAAACCGGGACAGGGGGCCCGCTTGCAGTACTTC.

The chain joins TRBV5-4 to TRBJ2-1; 7 bases map to TRBD1. Germline lookup yields CDR1 SGHNT and CDR2 YYREEE (reference sequence). The CDR3 loop spans 16 amino acids. With 3 bases clipped from V and 6 bases from J, the junction kept 12 bases outside the gene matches. Written as DNA, the CDR3 is TGTGCCAGCAGCTCCCCCCAGGACAGGTCCATCAATGAGCAGTTCTTC. Translating gives CASSSPQDRSINEQFF.

V gene TRBV7-2 combines with J gene TRBJ2-1; 7 nucleotides agree with TRBD1. CDR3 length: 15 residues. The germline CDR1 and CDR2 sequences are SGHTA and FQGNSA. Trimming cost V 1 base and J 5 bases; bases outside gene matches: 5. The CDR3 DNA reads TGTGCCAGCAGCTTAGAACGACAGGGAGACAATGAGCAGTTCTTC. This translates into CASSLERQGDNEQFF.